The rows below give T cell receptor beta chains drawn from one sample of a study of blood T cell repertoires in COVID-19. Method: immunoSEQ multiplex PCR; TCRdb's copy keeps in-frame clones and lacks some. Of over 300,000 clones in the sample, around 83% were seen once. The sequenced material came from peripheral blood. These receptors were collected from a woman aged 45-59 years with acute or convalescent COVID-19. The CDR3 runs from the conserved cysteine through the conserved F or W. A D gene is named only where the DNA matches it firmly. Clone size is stated in some rows and not others, as once, few, many or a class when expanded.

J,V,D,size,DNA,CDR3
TRBJ2-1,TRBV6-5,TRBD1,.,TGTGCCAGCAGCCGGGACAGCTCCTACAATGAGCAGTTCTTC,CASSRDSSYNEQFF
TRBJ1-2,TRBV15,.,.,TGTGCCACCAGCAGGGAGCTCCGGGATGGCTACACCTTC,CATSRELRDGYTF
TRBJ1-3,TRBV5-1,.,.,TGCGCCAGCAGCTTAACGGGAGGATCTGGAAACACCATATATTTT,CASSLTGGSGNTIYF
TRBJ2-5,TRBV10-1,TRBD2,.,TGCGCCAGCGGTGATGGTGAGCGGGGAGAAAAAGAGACCCAGTACTTC,CASGDGERGEKETQYF
TRBJ2-7,TRBV19,TRBD2,.,TGTGCCAGTAGTGGAAGGACTAGCTCCTACGAGCAGTACTTC,CASSGRTSSYEQYF
TRBJ1-2,TRBV5-1,TRBD1,.,TGCGCCAGCAGCCCAAGGACAGGGACCGGCTACACCTTC,CASSPRTGTGYTF
TRBJ1-1,TRBV18,.,.,TGTGCCAGCTCACCATCCGGGAGAGAAGCTTTCTTT,CASSPSGREAFF
TRBJ2-2,TRBV6-2/TRBV6-3,.,.,TGTGCCAGCAGTTACTCTAGGAACACCGGGGAGCTGTTTTTT,CASSYSRNTGELFF
TRBJ2-5,TRBV10-1,.,.,TGCGCCAGCAGCGACGGAGGATCGGTAGAGACCCAGTACTTC,CASSDGGSVETQYF
TRBJ1-2,TRBV7-8,TRBD1,few,TGTGCCAGCAGTTTCTCGACAGGGGAATTCTATGGCTACACCTTC,CASSFSTGEFYGYTF
TRBJ2-7,TRBV12-3/TRBV12-4,.,.,TGTGCCAGCAGTTCATCGACAGTGAACGAGCAGTACTTC,CASSSSTVNEQYF
TRBJ2-7,TRBV30,.,.,TGTGCCTGGAGTACTGGCGGGTCCTACGAGCAGTACTTC,CAWSTGGSYEQYF
TRBJ1-4,TRBV5-1,.,.,TGCGCCAGCAGCTTGGAACCGGGAAATGAAAAACTGTTTTTT,CASSLEPGNEKLFF
TRBJ1-1,TRBV3-1/TRBV3-2,.,.,TGTGCCAGCAGCCAAGATACTACACCGGCTTTCTTT,CASSQDTTPAFF
TRBJ1-1,TRBV11-2,.,once,TGTGCCAGCAGCGGGGGGATAGAGAACACTGAAGCTTTCTTT,CASSGGIENTEAFF
TRBJ2-7,TRBV6-1,.,few,TGTGCCAGCAGTGAAGCGTTTCAACTAGCTGGCGAGCAGTACTTC,CASSEAFQLAGEQYF
TRBJ2-1,TRBV5-5,TRBD1,.,TGTGCCACCTCGGTGGGACAGGGGTTGAATGAGCAGTTCTTC,CATSVGQGLNEQFF
TRBJ1-2,TRBV5-1,TRBD1,.,TGCGCCAGCAGCTTGGAAGGACAGGATAACTATGGCTACACCTTC,CASSLEGQDNYGYTF
TRBJ1-6,TRBV7-8,.,.,TGTGCCAGCAGCTTAGGATGGGGGGATAATTCACCCCTCCACTTT,CASSLGWGDNSPLHF
TRBJ1-1,TRBV19,.,.,TGTGCCAGTAGTATACGGGGGAGTACTGAAGCTTTCTTT,CASSIRGSTEAFF
TRBJ2-3,TRBV9,.,few,TGTGCCAGCAGCGTAGCTGTCGGGGATAGCACAGATACGCAGTATTTT,CASSVAVGDSTDTQYF
TRBJ2-2,TRBV5-6,TRBD1,.,TGTGCCAGCAGCCACAGGGGGTTCTATGGCGGGGAGCTGTTTTTT,CASSHRGFYGGELFF
TRBJ2-5,TRBV4-2,.,.,TGTGCCAGCAGCCAAGCGGAAGCGGGCCAAGAGACCCAGTACTTC,CASSQAEAGQETQYF
TRBJ1-2,TRBV5-4,TRBD1,.,TGTGCCAGCAGCAGGGACAGGGGGTTTGGCTACACCTTC,CASSRDRGFGYTF
TRBJ2-3,TRBV10-3,.,.,TGTGCCATCAGTGAGTCGGGGTCTAGCGGCACAGATACGCAGTATTTT,CAISESGSSGTDTQYF
TRBJ2-1,TRBV27,.,.,TGTGCCAGCAGCCTCAATCCCCTATACAATGAGCAGTTCTTC,CASSLNPLYNEQFF
TRBJ1-1,TRBV5-1,TRBD1,.,TGCGCCAGCAGCTTGGGGGACAGCATATTTTTGAACACTGAAGCTTTCTTT,CASSLGDSIFLNTEAFF
TRBJ2-1,TRBV30,TRBD2,.,TGTGCCTGGAATAGCGGGGGGAATGAGCAGTTCTTC,CAWNSGGNEQFF
TRBJ2-3,TRBV7-9,.,.,TGTGCCAGCAGTACAACAGGGATCAGCACAGATACGCAGTATTTT,CASSTTGISTDTQYF
TRBJ2-1,TRBV18,TRBD1,.,TGTGCCAGCTCATCCCGGACAGGGGACAATGAGCAGTTCTTC,CASSSRTGDNEQFF
TRBJ2-7,TRBV6-5,.,.,TGTGCCAGCAGGTTACAGCCCACGAGCTCCTACGAGCAGTACTTC,CASRLQPTSSYEQYF
TRBJ2-1,TRBV5-1,TRBD2,once,TGCGCCAGCAGCTTGACCCCGGGACTAGCGGGGGATGAGCAGTTCTTC,CASSLTPGLAGDEQFF
TRBJ2-1,TRBV15,TRBD2,few,TGTGCCACCAGCAGAGACCGGACTAGCGCCAATGAGCAGTTCTTC,CATSRDRTSANEQFF
TRBJ1-2,TRBV7-2,.,.,TGTGCCAGCAGCCCTGGGGAGGGACTATATGGCTACACCTTC,CASSPGEGLYGYTF
TRBJ2-5,TRBV19,TRBD2,.,TGTGCCAGTAGATTTAGCGGGGGGGAGACCCAGTACTTC,CASRFSGGETQYF
TRBJ1-1,TRBV2,TRBD1,few,TGTGCCAGCAGCCCCCGGACAGGGGGCCTCACTGAAGCTTTCTTT,CASSPRTGGLTEAFF
TRBJ2-1,TRBV6-5,.,.,TGTGCCAGCAGCGGAAGGAGCCCCTACAATGAGCAGTTCTTC,CASSGRSPYNEQFF
TRBJ2-1,TRBV10-1,.,.,TGCGCCAGCAGTGAGTCAGCTGGGGCACGGTTCTTC,CASSESAGARFF
TRBJ1-1,TRBV12-1,.,.,TGTGCCAGCAGCTTTGCGGGACAGGCGATGAACACTGAAGCTTTCTTT,CASSFAGQAMNTEAFF
TRBJ2-5,TRBV21-1,.,.,TGTGCCAGCAGCAAAGTGCTAGCGGGCCTCCAAGAGACCCAGTACTTC,CASSKVLAGLQETQYF
TRBJ2-2,TRBV11-2,TRBD1,.,TGTGCCAGCAGCCCTACAGGGGTCGGGGAGCTGTTTTTT,CASSPTGVGELFF